The table lists the clone carrying this T cell receptor beta chain with a count of one. The germline V and J ends were trimmed by 7 bases and 8 bases, with 11 bases remaining between them. The CDR3 sequence is 11 residues long. These data are taken from a study of control samples from healthy donors and cancer patients. Measured with immunoSEQ multiplex PCR; TCRdb has only the in-frame clones, and not every one. The table has tens of thousands of clones, approximately 86% seen once. The sequencing sample was made of blood. The sequence came from a man younger than 45 in good health. The chain joins TRBV12-3 or TRBV12-4 to TRBJ1-2; possibly TRBD1 for D (6 bases). This CDR3 reads CASKLGGGYTF. The CDR3 DNA sequence: TGTGCCAGCAAATTAGGGGGAGGCTACACCTTC.